The 8 T cell receptor beta chains below all came from one sample that was sequenced in a study of early T cells in non-severe SARS-CoV-2 infection. TCRdb re-derived calls from the 5' RACE reads in MiXCR, one entry per CDR3 protein. The profile shows approximately 30,000 distinct CDR3 sequences, around 5.3% of them singletons. The sample consisted of whole blood. Receptors were obtained from an adult who was a healthcare worker with PCR-confirmed SARS-CoV-2 infection or an uninfected control (not recorded which).

The table lists this clonotype with many counts. The chain combines TRBV12-3 or TRBV12-4 with TRBJ2-5; D gene unclear. The CDR3 is 10 residues long. Trimming took 8 bases from V and 4 from J, leaving 5 bases between them. The CDR3 loop reads CASGGETQYF. The CDR3 DNA reads TGTGCCAGCGGTGGAGAGACCCAGTACTTC.

This clonotype was observed many times. V and J are TRBV4-2 and TRBJ1-6, with a tentative D call TRBD1 (6 bases). V was trimmed by 0 bases and J by 6 bases, leaving 9 bases between them. The CDR3 is 15 amino acids. The germline CDR1 and CDR2 sequences are LGHNA and YNFKEQ. CDR3 nucleotide sequence: TGTGCCAGCAGCCAAGAACAGGGAGTTAATTCACCCCTCCACTTT. Encoded protein: CASSQEQGVNSPLHF.

This clonotype was picked up many times. The J gene is TRBJ1-4, the V gene TRBV28, with TRBD1 as a possible D gene (6 bases). CDR3 length: 15 amino acids. The V end lost 8 bases, the J end lost 0 bases, and 13 bases lay between the germline ends. CDR1 is MDHEN and CDR2 is SYDVKM in the germline V gene. The CDR3 region has the DNA TGTGCCAGCCGGAGGGGGTTAACAACTAATGAAAAACTGTTTTTT. Amino acid sequence: CASRRGLTTNEKLFF.

This clonotype occurred a few times. The gene calls are TRBV30 and TRBJ2-1; D unclear. CDR1 is GTSNPN, CDR2 SVGIG, per germline (reference sequence). The CDR3 consists of 12 residues. Trimming pared 0 bases from V and 6 bases from J, leaving 6 bases between. The CDR3 sequence is CAWSVVVNEQFF. CDR3 DNA sequence: TGTGCCTGGAGTGTAGTCGTCAATGAGCAGTTCTTC. The whole variable domain, remainder taken from reference TRBV30 and TRBJ2-1, is SQTIHQWPATLVQPVGSPLSLECTVEGTSNPNLYWYRQAAGRGLQLLFYSVGIGQISSEVPQNLSASRPQDRQFILSSKKLLLSDSGFYLCAWSVVVNEQFFGPGTRLTVL.

This clonotype was found many times. This chain uses TRBV30 with TRBJ2-7; 8 bases are shared with TRBD1. Losses at the gene ends were 0 bases for V and 10 bases for J; bases not matched to a gene: 11. Germline V gene data show CDR1 as GTSNPN and CDR2 as SVGIG (reference sequence). The length of the CDR3 is 14 residues. CDR3 loop: CAWSVPRDRRHQYF. CDR3 bases: TGTGCCTGGAGTGTACCCCGGGACAGGAGACACCAGTACTTC.

This clonotype turned up a few times. The V gene is TRBV28, the J gene TRBJ1-2, with 7 bases that match TRBD1. This CDR3 is built from 15 residues. Per the germline V gene, CDR1 is MDHEN and CDR2 is SYDVKM. V shed 3 bases, J shed 8 bases, and the junction held 12 bases outside the gene matches. The DNA for the CDR3 is TGTGCCAGCAGTTTGCCGGGAACAGGGGTGTACGGCTACACCTTC. It encodes CASSLPGTGVYGYTF.

In its sample, this clonotype was seen many times. The chain uses TRBV7-8 and TRBJ1-5, with D possibly TRBD1 on 5 matching bases. V was pared by 1 base and J by 0 bases, with 16 bases between. The CDR3 totals 18 residues. Germline values: CDR1 SGHVS, CDR2 FQNEAQ. The CDR3 protein is CASSLGPRGRFSNQPQHF. The CDR3 coding sequence is TGTGCCAGCAGCTTAGGACCGCGGGGGAGGTTTAGCAATCAGCCCCAGCATTTT.

This clonotype came up many times. This chain links TRBV6-1 with TRBJ2-5; possibly TRBD1 or TRBD2 for D (7 bases each). This CDR3 is 13 amino acids long. V lost 4 bases to trimming and J lost 3 bases, with 9 bases between them. Germline CDR1 MNHNS, CDR2 SASEGT. The CDR3 sequence is CASSAGGEETQYF. The CDR3 DNA follows: TGTGCCAGCAGTGCAGGGGGGGAAGAGACCCAGTACTTC.